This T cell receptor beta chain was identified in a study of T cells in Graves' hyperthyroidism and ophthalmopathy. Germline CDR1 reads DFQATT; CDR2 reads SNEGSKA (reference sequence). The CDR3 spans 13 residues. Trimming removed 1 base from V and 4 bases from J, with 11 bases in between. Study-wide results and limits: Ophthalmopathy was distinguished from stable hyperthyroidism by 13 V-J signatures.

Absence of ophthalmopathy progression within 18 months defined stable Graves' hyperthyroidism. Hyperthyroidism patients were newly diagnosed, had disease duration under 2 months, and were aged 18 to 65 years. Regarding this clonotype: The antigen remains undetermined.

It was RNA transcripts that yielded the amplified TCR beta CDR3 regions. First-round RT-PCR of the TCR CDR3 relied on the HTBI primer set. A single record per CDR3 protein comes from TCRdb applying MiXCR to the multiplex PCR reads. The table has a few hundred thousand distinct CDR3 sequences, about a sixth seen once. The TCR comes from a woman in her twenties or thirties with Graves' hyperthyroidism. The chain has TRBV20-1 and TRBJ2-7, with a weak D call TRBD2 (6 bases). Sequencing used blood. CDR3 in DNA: TGCAGTGCTAGAGTCCTAGCGACTTACGAGCAGTACTTC. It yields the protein CSARVLATYEQYF.